This T cell receptor beta chain was found in a study of T cell responses to AZD1222 COVID-19 vaccine. Study results and caveats: White British donors predominated, females outnumbered males, and clonal diversity was possibly underestimated. Scientists sampled the repertoires only once the peak T cell response had passed.

Concerning this clone: What it binds is not known.

CDR3 length: 16 residues. Trimming shortened V by 0 bases and J by 4 bases, and 13 bases separated the two germline ends. Germline CDR1 and CDR2: LGHNA and YNFKEQ. Generated by immunoSEQ multiplex PCR, the TCRdb table keeps only in-frame clones and is missing some. The sample comprises tens of thousands of clones, around nine tenths of which are singletons, and about a tenth rests with the top ten. The chain combines TRBV4-2 with TRBJ2-1; D remains ambiguous. This sequence was found in an adult in good health. Sequencing was performed on peripheral blood, taken on day 0 of AZD1222 vaccination. The CDR3 nucleotides read TGTGCCAGCAGCCAAGATCTGGGATACTCATACAATGAGCAGTTCTTC. Amino acid sequence: CASSQDLGYSYNEQFF.